The rows below give T cell receptor beta chains drawn from one sample of a study of blood T cells in healthy people across ages. TCRdb re-analysed the 5' RACE reads in MiXCR, keeping a single row per CDR3 protein. Among 700,000 to 800,000 distinct CDR3 sequences listed, 40% to 45% were seen once. Sequencing used blood. All receptors derive from a woman in her sixties or seventies in good health. Both conserved end residues are part of each CDR3. D genes are given only for firm matches. Some rows mark clone size as missing; the rest say once, few, many or name a class of expanded clone.

j_gene | abundance | d_gene | v_gene | CDR3aa | CDR3nt
TRBJ1-5 | NA | NA | TRBV19 | CASIGGGDANQPQHF | TGTGCCAGCATAGGCGGGGGGGACGCCAATCAGCCCCAGCATTTT
TRBJ2-7 | few | TRBD2 | TRBV4-2 | CASSQETAGVYEQYF | TGTGCCAGCAGCCAAGAAACAGCGGGAGTTTACGAGCAGTACTTC
TRBJ2-3 | NA | NA | TRBV20-1 | CSASPLGTDTQYF | TGCAGTGCTTCGCCACTGGGCACAGATACGCAGTATTTT
TRBJ2-4 | NA | TRBD2 | TRBV27 | CASSLFSGGENIQYF | TGTGCCAGCAGTTTATTCAGCGGGGGGGAAAACATTCAGTACTTC
TRBJ1-5 | few | NA | TRBV5-5 | CASSSSGTFGNQPQHF | TGTGCCAGCAGCTCTTCAGGAACCTTTGGGAATCAGCCCCAGCATTTT
TRBJ2-3 | NA | TRBD2 | TRBV15 | CATSVSGGEDTLYF | TGTGCCACCAGTGTTAGCGGGGGAGAAGATACGCTGTATTTT
TRBJ2-3 | NA | TRBD1 | TRBV5-1 | CASSFGQGTPLRDTQYF | TGCGCCAGCAGCTTCGGACAGGGAACTCCCCTGAGGGATACGCAGTATTTT
TRBJ2-1 | NA | TRBD2 | TRBV6-5 | CASSYFGRAWGTSGSEQFF | TGTGCCAGCAGTTACTTCGGGAGGGCTTGGGGGACCTCTGGAAGTGAGCAGTTCTTC
TRBJ2-3 | many | TRBD2 | TRBV7-2 | CASSPRLPGLVSTDTQYF | TGTGCCAGCAGCCCCAGACTTCCGGGACTAGTGAGCACAGATACGCAGTATTTT
TRBJ2-3 | once | NA | TRBV7-3 | CAGSWGPTDTQYF | TGTGCCGGCAGCTGGGGACCCACAGATACGCAGTATTTT
TRBJ1-2 | NA | NA | TRBV3-1 | CASSQDPGGLGYGYTF | TGTGCCAGCAGCCAAGATCCGGGGGGCCTGGGCTATGGCTACACCTTC
TRBJ2-3 | NA | TRBD2 | TRBV20-1 | CSARDVVAGTDTQYF | TGCAGTGCTAGAGATGTGGTAGCGGGGACAGATACGCAGTATTTT
TRBJ2-3 | few | NA | TRBV3-1 | CASSQWGSTDTQYF | TGTGCCAGCAGCCAATGGGGGAGCACAGATACGCAGTATTTT
TRBJ2-3 | NA | TRBD2 | TRBV7-3 | CASSAGLGSDTQYF | TGTGCCAGCAGCGCGGGACTAGGATCAGATACGCAGTATTTT
TRBJ1-3 | NA | NA | TRBV3-1 | CASSLGRYLDTIYF | TGTGCCAGCAGCCTTGGCAGGTACCTCGACACCATATATTTT
TRBJ2-3 | NA | TRBD2 | TRBV12-3/TRBV12-4 | CASSPQRGLTDTQYF | TGTGCCAGCAGTCCCCAGCGGGGGCTCACAGATACGCAGTATTTT
TRBJ2-1 | few | NA | TRBV28 | CASSRRDVNEQFF | TGTGCCAGCAGCCGGCGGGACGTGAATGAGCAGTTCTTC
TRBJ2-1 | few | NA | TRBV12-5 | CASGSGTTYNEQFF | TGTGCTAGTGGTAGTGGGACAACCTACAATGAGCAGTTCTTC
TRBJ2-7 | NA | TRBD2 | TRBV4-2 | CASSLFERLAGYEQYF | TGTGCCAGCAGCCTCTTCGAACGACTAGCGGGATACGAGCAGTACTTC
TRBJ2-5 | NA | TRBD2 | TRBV27 | CASSFPGRENNEQYF | TGTGCCAGCAGTTTTCCCGGGAGGGAGAACAATGAGCAGTACTTC
TRBJ2-7 | NA | TRBD2 | TRBV9 | CASSVEGLDGREQYF | TGTGCCAGCAGCGTAGAGGGACTAGATGGGCGCGAGCAGTACTTC
TRBJ1-2 | NA | NA | TRBV7-9 | CASSSAGANYGYTF | TGTGCCAGCAGCTCCGCCGGGGCTAACTATGGCTACACCTTC
TRBJ1-1 | NA | NA | TRBV12-3/TRBV12-4 | CASSPTRTNTEAFF | TGTGCCAGCAGTCCGACTAGGACGAACACTGAAGCTTTCTTT
TRBJ2-7 | NA | NA | TRBV7-6 | CASSFPQEAYEQYF | TGTGCCAGCAGCTTCCCACAGGAAGCCTACGAGCAGTACTTC
TRBJ2-7 | NA | TRBD2 | TRBV5-1 | CASSLGGSGHNEQYF | TGCGCCAGCAGCTTGGGCGGGAGTGGCCACAATGAGCAGTACTTC
TRBJ2-3 | NA | TRBD1 | TRBV6-5 | CASRQSQGGYTQYF | TGTGCCAGCAGACAATCACAGGGGGGATATACGCAGTATTTT
TRBJ2-7 | NA | NA | TRBV10-3 | CAISAQGYEQYF | TGTGCCATCAGTGCCCAGGGCTACGAGCAGTACTTC
TRBJ2-5 | NA | NA | TRBV28 | CASSKTETQYF | TGTGCCAGCAGTAAGACCGAGACCCAGTACTTC
TRBJ2-2 | NA | NA | TRBV28 | CASSPVRLGFDTGELFF | TGTGCCAGCAGTCCGGTCCGACTAGGTTTTGACACCGGGGAGCTGTTTTTT
TRBJ2-3 | NA | NA | TRBV7-2 | CASTPDGAIGTDTQYF | TGTGCCAGCACCCCCGACGGGGCCATCGGCACAGATACGCAGTATTTT
TRBJ2-3 | NA | TRBD2 | TRBV11-2 | CASSPRYSGRSIDTQYF | TGTGCCAGCAGCCCGAGATATAGCGGGAGAAGCATAGATACGCAGTATTTT
TRBJ1-1 | NA | TRBD1 | TRBV12-3/TRBV12-4 | CASSPPGQGTEAFF | TGTGCCAGCAGTCCCCCGGGACAGGGGACTGAAGCTTTCTTT
TRBJ2-7 | NA | TRBD1 | TRBV18 | CASSRSPGQGGGFSREQYF | TGTGCCAGCTCACGGTCCCCGGGACAGGGAGGGGGCTTCTCGCGCGAGCAGTACTTC
TRBJ2-7 | NA | NA | TRBV7-9 | CASSPPVHSYEQYF | TGTGCCAGCAGCCCGCCCGTGCACTCCTACGAGCAGTACTTC
TRBJ2-1 | NA | NA | TRBV12-5 | CASGRGGGTPGNEQFF | TGTGCTAGTGGTAGAGGAGGGGGCACTCCGGGGAATGAGCAGTTCTTC
TRBJ2-7 | NA | NA | TRBV7-2 | CASSLHRREQYF | TGTGCCAGCAGCTTACATCGACGGGAGCAGTACTTC
TRBJ2-7 | few | TRBD2 | TRBV11-2 | CASSLVASGHTDHEQYF | TGTGCCAGCAGCTTAGTGGCTAGCGGTCACACGGACCACGAGCAGTACTTC
TRBJ1-6 | NA | NA | TRBV18 | CASSPGPGQSPLHF | TGTGCCAGCTCACCCGGTCCAGGGCAATCACCCCTCCACTTT
TRBJ1-2 | NA | NA | TRBV20-1 | CSAAVDLSYTF | TGCAGTGCAGCAGTAGACCTCTCCTACACCTTC
TRBJ1-1 | few | TRBD1 | TRBV20-1 | CSAKQGAENTEAFF | TGCAGTGCTAAACAGGGGGCAGAGAACACTGAAGCTTTCTTT
TRBJ2-5 | NA | NA | TRBV7-7 | CASGRDSQETQYF | TGTGCTAGCGGACGCGACAGCCAAGAGACCCAGTACTTC
TRBJ1-6 | NA | NA | TRBV10-3 | CAISPRADLSGSPPHF | TGTGCCATCAGCCCCAGAGCCGACCTAAGTGGGTCACCCCCCCACTTT
TRBJ2-7 | few | NA | TRBV21-1 | CASSSPAGRRYEQYF | TGTGCCAGCAGCTCTCCGGCGGGCCGGCGTTACGAGCAGTACTTC
TRBJ2-1 | few | NA | TRBV6-2/TRBV6-3 | CASSYINEQFF | TGTGCCAGCAGTTACATCAATGAGCAGTTCTTC
TRBJ2-7 | NA | TRBD2 | TRBV3-1 | CASSQDRLAGLYEQYF | TGTGCCAGCAGCCAAGATAGACTAGCGGGACTCTACGAGCAGTACTTC